One sample yielded the 8 T cell receptor beta chains listed below, sequenced in a study of identical twins. TCRdb called the 5' RACE reads again in MiXCR, with one record for every CDR3 protein. The table includes approximately 94,000 distinct CDR3 sequences, 5.9% detected once. The sequenced sample consisted of memory T cells sorted from blood. The receptors stem from a woman aged 50 to 60 in good health.

This clonotype was recorded at least ten times. The rearrangement joins TRBV7-3 to TRBJ2-1; a possible D gene is TRBD1 (6 bases). Germline V lookup: CDR1 SGHTA, CDR2 FQGTGA. The length of the CDR3 is 15 residues. Trimming stripped 5 bases from V and 6 bases from J, with 17 bases between. The CDR3 DNA reads TGTGCCAGCAGCCAGCAAGGACAGAGCAGCAATGAGCAGTTCTTC. Its protein is CASSQQGQSSNEQFF. Full variable domain (remainder filled in from reference TRBV7-3 and TRBJ2-1): GAGVSQTPSNKVTEKGKYVELRCDPISGHTALYWYRQSLGQGPEFLIYFQGTGAADDSGLPNDRFFAVRPEGSVSTLKIQRTERGDSAVYLCASSQQGQSSNEQFFGPGTRLTVL.

This clonotype was seen many times. This chain connects TRBV3-1 to TRBJ1-1, with D uncertain. The germline V gene encodes CDR1 LGHDT and CDR2 YNNKEL (reference sequence). The CDR3 has 15 residues. With 3 bases removed from V and 4 bases from J, the gap between germline ends came to 15 bases. The CDR3 region is CASSQAGRHVTEAFF. The DNA of the CDR3 is TGTGCCAGCAGCCAGGCCGGGAGGCACGTCACTGAAGCTTTCTTT.

This chain uses TRBV20-1 with TRBJ2-1, with TRBD2 identical over 7 bases. The V gene's germline CDR1 is DFQATT and CDR2 SNEGSKA (reference sequence). Losses at the gene ends were 3 bases for V and 9 bases for J; bases not matched to a gene: 14. The CDR3 has 15 amino acids. CDR3 nucleotides: TGCAGTGCTAGTCTCCCCTCGGGGAGGGCAGGTGAGCAGTTCTTC. Amino acid sequence: CSASLPSGRAGEQFF.

The sample holds many counts of this clonotype. This sequence joins TRBV10-3 and TRBJ2-1, with 9 bases identical to TRBD2. The CDR3 runs to 14 residues. Germline CDR1 ENHRY, CDR2 SYGVKD. The V and J ends lost 10 bases and 4 bases, in that order; junction bases with no gene match: 8. The CDR3 is CATQAGGSYNEQFF. As DNA, the CDR3 is TGTGCCACCCAAGCGGGAGGCTCTTACAATGAGCAGTTCTTC.

The V gene is TRBV20-1, the J gene TRBJ1-6; TRBD1 might be the D (6 bases). V was pared by 0 bases and J by 6 bases, with 12 bases between. The germline gives CDR1 DFQATT, CDR2 SNEGSKA (reference sequence). This CDR3 region has 15 residues. In nucleotides, the CDR3 is TGCAGTGCTAGAGATCCAAGGGGGTTTAATTCACCCCTCCACTTT. It is translated as CSARDPRGFNSPLHF.

This clonotype showed up many times. The chain combines TRBV14 with TRBJ2-3, with 8 bases fitting TRBD1. Germline lookup yields CDR1 SGHDN and CDR2 FVKESK. The CDR3 contains 16 residues. The J segment lost 6 bases and the V segment lost 4 bases, leaving 12 bases of the junction unmatched. The CDR3 spells CASSPLSGTGTDTQYF. CDR3 nucleotide sequence: TGTGCCAGCAGCCCCCTGTCCGGGACAGGTACCGATACGCAGTATTTT.

The sample holds many counts of this clonotype. The V and J genes are TRBV20-1 and TRBJ2-1; 8 bases map to TRBD1. The CDR3 runs to 14 residues. The junction had 8 bases not matched to a gene; V was cut back by 3 bases and J by 7 bases. Germline lookup yields CDR1 DFQATT and CDR2 SNEGSKA (reference sequence). CDR3 sequence (DNA): TGCAGTGCTAGCGGACAGGGCGGAACGAATGAGCAGTTCTTC. Translating it yields CSASGQGGTNEQFF.

Here the CDR3 reads CSVDRNTEAFF. CDR3 in DNA: TGCAGTGTCGACAGGAACACTGAAGCTTTCTTT. This rearrangement joins TRBV20-1 to TRBJ1-1; weak D call: TRBD1 (5 bases). The V and J ends lost 7 bases and 1 base respectively, with 7 bases between them. Germline V gene sequence: CDR1 DFQATT, CDR2 SNEGSKA (reference sequence). CDR3 length: 11 residues.